This T cell receptor beta chain was recovered during a study of shared clonotypes between healthy human individuals. Study-level findings and limits: Shared clonotypes across all four donors exceeded non-shared ones in generation probability.

Caucasian adults living in Nashville, Tennessee, provided all samples. On this clone: Its matching antigen is unknown.

The method was immunoSEQ multiplex PCR; TCRdb's version includes in-frame clones alone and lacks a portion of them. The sample consists of a few million clones, around nine tenths of them appearing once. Trimming shortened V by 6 bases and J by 0 bases, and 3 bases separated the two germline ends. Germline V lookup: CDR1 MNHNS, CDR2 SASEGT. The CDR3 length is 13 residues. The sample comprised naive CD4+ T cells sorted from blood. Subset specified: CD45RA+ positively selected. The V gene is TRBV6-1, the J gene TRBJ2-6; D not certain. The receptor comes from a man aged 18 to 30 in good health. In DNA form, the CDR3 reads TGTGCCAGCAGCACCTCTGGGGCCAACGTCCTGACTTTC. Residues: CASSTSGANVLTF.